One and the same sample provided the 14 T cell receptor beta chains below, sequenced in a study of T cells in Graves' hyperthyroidism and ophthalmopathy (dated by TCRdb to about 2019). The library was produced with multiplex PCR. Instrument used: Illumina HiSeq 2000. TCR beta CDR3 regions were amplified from RNA transcripts. The TCR CDR3 was subjected to a first round of RT-PCR using the HTBI primer set and the Qiagen OneStep RT-PCR kit. TCRdb handled the public reads itself, with Q25 trimming in fastp and clone calling in MiXCR, and kept productive beta chains. Every entry covers one CDR3 protein and lists the most common genes and DNA from its rows. Recorded for this sample are about 640,000 distinct CDR3 sequences; 20% of them occurred a single time. The biggest ten clones account for 34% of the sample. The sequencing input was blood. Receptors were obtained from a man between 25 and 39 years old with Graves' ophthalmopathy.

Only a few counts were recorded for this clonotype. V usage is TRBV14 and J usage is TRBJ2-3; tentatively, D is TRBD2 (6 bases). The CDR3 contains 17 residues. The V end was cut by 0 bases, the J end by 7 bases, with 20 bases between. CDR1 and CDR2 from the germline V gene are SGHDN and FVKESK. The chain's CDR3 is CASSQDGSRGRKNTQYF. CDR3 coding DNA: TGTGCCAGCAGCCAAGACGGCTCGAGAGGGAGGAAGAATACGCAGTATTTT.

This clonotype occurred a few times. This sequence joins TRBV27 and TRBJ2-1, with 9 bases that match TRBD2. Germline CDR1 reads MNHEY; CDR2 reads SMNVEV (reference sequence). The CDR3 has 16 amino acids. The V segment lost 3 bases and the J segment 2 bases; nucleotides outside the gene matches: 5. DNA for the CDR3: TGTGCCAGCAGTTTTTTAGCGGGAGCACCCTACAATGAGCAGTTCTTC. Translation: CASSFLAGAPYNEQFF.

This clonotype has more than one count but fewer than ten. The chain links TRBV2 to TRBJ1-2, with D tentatively TRBD1 (5 bases). This CDR3 spans 14 amino acids. Trimming stripped 1 base from V and 2 bases from J, with 8 bases between. The germline V gene has CDR1 SNHLY and CDR2 FYNNEI. CDR3 sequence (DNA): TGTGCCAGCAGTGAAGGGGCAGGGAACTATGGCTACACCTTC. It specifies CASSEGAGNYGYTF. Filled out from reference TRBV2 and TRBJ1-2, the complete variable domain reads EPEVTQTPSHQVTQMGQEVILRCVPISNHLYFYWYRQILGQKVEFLVSFYNNEISEKSEIFDDQFSVERPDGSNFTLKIRSTKLEDSAMYFCASSEGAGNYGYTFGSGTRLTVV.

The chain uses TRBV7-2 and TRBJ2-7; 15 nucleotides line up with TRBD2. V gave up 5 bases and J gave up 1 base; unmatched junction bases: 6. CDR3 length equals 17 residues. From germline, CDR1 is SGHTA and CDR2 FQGNSA. The CDR3 sequence: CASSTTGLAGGSYEQYF. The CDR3 DNA reads TGTGCCAGCAGCACCACGGGACTAGCGGGAGGTTCCTACGAGCAGTACTTC.

This clonotype was seen repeatedly, ten times or more. The chain uses TRBV5-6 and TRBJ1-2; D unclear. This CDR3 is 15 amino acids long. CDR1 is SGHDT, CDR2 YYEEEE, per germline. The V end was cut by 0 bases, the J end by 2 bases, with 11 bases between. CDR3 region: CASSLGGRTNYGYTF. In DNA, the CDR3 is TGTGCCAGCAGCTTGGGTGGTCGAACCAACTATGGCTACACCTTC. Variable domain in full (rest from reference TRBV5-6 and TRBJ1-2): DAGVTQSPTHLIKTRGQQVTLRCSPKSGHDTVSWYQQALGQGPQFIFQYYEEEERQRGNFPDRFSGHQFPNYSSELNVNALLLGDSALYLCASSLGGRTNYGYTFGSGTRLTVV.

V usage is TRBV10-1 and J usage is TRBJ2-5; 8 positions match TRBD2. Germline V gives CDR1 WNHNN, CDR2 SYGVQD (reference sequence). The CDR3 contains 14 residues. With 7 bases clipped from V and 0 bases from J, the junction kept 4 bases outside the gene matches. The CDR3 is CASTQRGYQETQYF. CDR3 bases: TGCGCCAGCACCCAGCGGGGGTACCAAGAGACCCAGTACTTC.

Many counts were recorded for this clonotype. The rearrangement joins TRBV7-3 to TRBJ2-3; D possibly corresponds to TRBD2 (5 bases). The V gene's germline CDR1 is SGHTA and CDR2 FQGTGA. V dropped 5 bases and J dropped 0 bases, with 15 bases sitting between them. The CDR3 runs to 16 residues. This chain's CDR3 is CASSRYGGSSTDTQYF. The CDR3 DNA is TGTGCCAGCAGCCGATATGGCGGGTCTAGCACAGATACGCAGTATTTT.

This clonotype appeared many times. The J gene is TRBJ2-1, the V gene TRBV7-2; the D gene is possibly TRBD1 (7 bases). The germline CDR1 and CDR2 sequences are SGHTA and FQGNSA. The CDR3 covers 16 residues. The ends were cut back, 0 bases at V and 4 bases at J, with 13 bases in the middle. The CDR3 reads CASSLAFQGGYNEQFF. The CDR3 DNA reads TGTGCCAGCAGCTTAGCGTTCCAGGGGGGTTACAATGAGCAGTTCTTC.

This CDR3 reads CASSRFRDRAKYGYTF. The CDR3 nucleotides are TGTGCCAGCAGTAGGTTCCGGGACAGGGCAAAGTATGGCTACACCTTC. The rearrangement uses TRBV6-1 and TRBJ1-2; 9 nucleotides agree with TRBD1. The CDR3 runs to 16 residues. Germline trimming cut 5 bases from V and 5 bases from J; bases unmatched to any gene: 12. From germline, CDR1 is MNHNS and CDR2 SASEGT.

This clonotype was picked up many times. V is TRBV6-6 and J is TRBJ1-1; 9 bases fit TRBD1. Germline trimming cut 2 bases from V and 1 base from J; bases unmatched to any gene: 2. Looked up from germline, CDR1 is MNHNY and CDR2 is SVGAGI (reference sequence). The CDR3 length is 15 residues. In nucleotides, the CDR3 is TGTGCCAGCAGTTACGGGACAGGGACGAACACTGAAGCTTTCTTT. It yields the protein CASSYGTGTNTEAFF.

This clonotype occurred a few times. The gene calls are TRBV5-6 and TRBJ2-7, with 11 bases matching TRBD2. The germline CDR1 and CDR2 sequences are SGHDT and YYEEEE. The length of the CDR3 is 15 residues. The V gene end was trimmed by 5 bases and the J gene end by 2 bases; junction bases not matched to a gene: 6. The CDR3 sequence is CASSRSGRVTYEQYF. CDR3 DNA sequence: TGTGCCAGCAGTCGTAGCGGGAGGGTGACCTACGAGCAGTACTTC.

This clonotype came up a few times. This rearrangement joins TRBV10-3 to TRBJ1-4; D remains unclear. V lost 10 bases, J lost 0 bases, and 6 bases lay in between. Per the germline V gene, CDR1 is ENHRY and CDR2 is SYGVKD. The CDR3 extends over 12 amino acids. The CDR3 reads CATQSTNEKLFF. CDR3 nucleotides: TGTGCCACCCAGTCAACTAATGAAAAACTGTTTTTT.

With respect to this clonotype: The junction departs from germline at one end; a sequencing error may be responsible. V usage is TRBV11-2 and J usage is TRBJ1-4; no definite D call. CDR1 and CDR2 (germline): SGHAT, FQNNGV. The CDR3 has 17 residues. The CDR3 DNA reads as TGTGCCAGCAGCTCCCCTTCAACCGAAAACGCTAATGAAAAACTGCTTTTT. Translating gives CASSSPSTENANEKLLF. The full variable domain, completed using reference TRBV11-2 and TRBJ1-4, is EAGVAQSPRYKIIEKRQSVAFWCNPISGHATLYWYQQILGQGPKLLIQFQNNGVVDDSQLPKDRFSAERLKGVDSTLKIQPAKLEDSAVYLCASSSPSTENANEKLLFGSGTQLSVL.

In its sample, this clonotype was seen many times. V is TRBV28 and J is TRBJ2-7, with D possibly TRBD2 on 6 matching bases. V lost 2 bases to trimming and J lost 2 bases, with 13 bases between them. Germline CDR1 reads MDHEN; CDR2 reads SYDVKM. The CDR3 sequence is 15 residues long. The CDR3 loop is CASSLGGKVPYEQYF. The CDR3 nucleotides read TGTGCCAGCAGTTTAGGAGGGAAGGTTCCCTACGAGCAGTACTTC.